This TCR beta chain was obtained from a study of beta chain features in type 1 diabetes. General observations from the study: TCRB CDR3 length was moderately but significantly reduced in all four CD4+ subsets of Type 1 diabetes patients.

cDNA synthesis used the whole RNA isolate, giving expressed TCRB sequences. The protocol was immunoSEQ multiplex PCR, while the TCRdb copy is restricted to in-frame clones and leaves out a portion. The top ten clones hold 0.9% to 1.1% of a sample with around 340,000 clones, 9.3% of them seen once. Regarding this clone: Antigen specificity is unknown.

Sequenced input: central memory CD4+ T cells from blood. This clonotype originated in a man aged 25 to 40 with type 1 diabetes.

The CDR3 bases are TGCGCCAGCAGCCAGACAGGTCCACCCAATTCACCCCTCCACTTT. Protein sequence: CASSQTGPPNSPLHF. This rearrangement joins TRBV4-3 to TRBJ1-6, with D maybe TRBD1 (6 bases). The ends were cut back, 3 bases at V and 7 bases at J, with 13 bases in the middle. The CDR3 is 15 amino acids. Germline V lookup: CDR1 LGHNA, CDR2 YSLEER.